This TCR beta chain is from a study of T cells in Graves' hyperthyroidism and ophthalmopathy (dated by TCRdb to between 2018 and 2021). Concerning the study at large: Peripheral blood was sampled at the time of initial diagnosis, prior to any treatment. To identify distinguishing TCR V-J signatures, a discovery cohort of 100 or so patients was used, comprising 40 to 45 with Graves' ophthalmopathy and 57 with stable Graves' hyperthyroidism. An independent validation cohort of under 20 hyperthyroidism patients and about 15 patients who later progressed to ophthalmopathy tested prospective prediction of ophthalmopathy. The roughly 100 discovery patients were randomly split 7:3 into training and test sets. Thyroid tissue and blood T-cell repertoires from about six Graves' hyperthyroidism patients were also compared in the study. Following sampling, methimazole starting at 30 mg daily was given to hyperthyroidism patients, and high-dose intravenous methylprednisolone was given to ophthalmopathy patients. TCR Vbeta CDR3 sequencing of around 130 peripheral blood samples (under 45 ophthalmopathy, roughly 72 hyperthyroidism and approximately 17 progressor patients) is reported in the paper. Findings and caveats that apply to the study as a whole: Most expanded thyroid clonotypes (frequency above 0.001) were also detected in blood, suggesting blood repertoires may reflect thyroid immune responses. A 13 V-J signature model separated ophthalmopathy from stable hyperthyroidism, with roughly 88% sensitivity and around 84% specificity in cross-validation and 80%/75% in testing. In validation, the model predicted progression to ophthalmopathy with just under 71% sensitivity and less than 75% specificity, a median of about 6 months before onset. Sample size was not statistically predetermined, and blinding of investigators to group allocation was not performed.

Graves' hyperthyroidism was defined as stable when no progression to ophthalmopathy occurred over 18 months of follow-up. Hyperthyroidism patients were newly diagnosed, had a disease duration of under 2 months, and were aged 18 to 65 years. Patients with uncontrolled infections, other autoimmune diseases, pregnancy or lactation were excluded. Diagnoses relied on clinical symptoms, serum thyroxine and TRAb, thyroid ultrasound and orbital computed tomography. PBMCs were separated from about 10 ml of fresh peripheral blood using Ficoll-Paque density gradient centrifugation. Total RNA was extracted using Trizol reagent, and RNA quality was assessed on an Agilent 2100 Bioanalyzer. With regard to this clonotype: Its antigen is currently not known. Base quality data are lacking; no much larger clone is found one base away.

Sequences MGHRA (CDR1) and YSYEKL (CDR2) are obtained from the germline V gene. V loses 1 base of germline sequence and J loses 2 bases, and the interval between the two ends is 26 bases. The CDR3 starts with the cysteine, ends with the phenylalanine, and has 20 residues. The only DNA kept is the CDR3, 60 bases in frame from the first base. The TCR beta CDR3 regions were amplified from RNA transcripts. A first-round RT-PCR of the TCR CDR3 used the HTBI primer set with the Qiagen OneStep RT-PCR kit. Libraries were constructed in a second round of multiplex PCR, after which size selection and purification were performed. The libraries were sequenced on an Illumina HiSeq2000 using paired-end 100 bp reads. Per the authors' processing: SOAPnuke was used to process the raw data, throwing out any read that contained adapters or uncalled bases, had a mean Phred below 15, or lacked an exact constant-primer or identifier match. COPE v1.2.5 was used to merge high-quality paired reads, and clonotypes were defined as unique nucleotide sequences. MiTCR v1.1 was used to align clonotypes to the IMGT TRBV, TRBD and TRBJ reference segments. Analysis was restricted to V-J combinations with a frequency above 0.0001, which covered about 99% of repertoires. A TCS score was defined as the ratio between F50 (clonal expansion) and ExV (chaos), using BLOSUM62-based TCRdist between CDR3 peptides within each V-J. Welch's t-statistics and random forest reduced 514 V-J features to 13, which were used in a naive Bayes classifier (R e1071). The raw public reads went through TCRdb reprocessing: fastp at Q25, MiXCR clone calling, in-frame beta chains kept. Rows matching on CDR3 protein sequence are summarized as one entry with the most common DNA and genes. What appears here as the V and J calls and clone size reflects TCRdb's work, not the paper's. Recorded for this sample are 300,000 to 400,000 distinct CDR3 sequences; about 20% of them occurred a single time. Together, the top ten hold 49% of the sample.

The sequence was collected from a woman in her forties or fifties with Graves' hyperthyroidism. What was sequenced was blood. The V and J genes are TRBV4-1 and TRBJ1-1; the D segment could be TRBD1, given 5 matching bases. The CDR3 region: CASSQGFVGVRSVANTEAFF. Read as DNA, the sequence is TGCGCCAGCAGCCAAGGGTTTGTAGGGGTGCGGAGTGTGGCCAACACTGAAGCTTTCTTT.